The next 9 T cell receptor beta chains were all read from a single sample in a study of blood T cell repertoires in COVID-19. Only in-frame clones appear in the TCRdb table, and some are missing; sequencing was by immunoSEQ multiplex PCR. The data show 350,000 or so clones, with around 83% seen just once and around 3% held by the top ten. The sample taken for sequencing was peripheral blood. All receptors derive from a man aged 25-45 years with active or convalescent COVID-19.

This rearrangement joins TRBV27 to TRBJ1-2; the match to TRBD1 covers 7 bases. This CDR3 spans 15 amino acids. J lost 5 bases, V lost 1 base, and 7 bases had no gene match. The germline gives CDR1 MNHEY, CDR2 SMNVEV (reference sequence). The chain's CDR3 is CASSLYRDSLYGYTF. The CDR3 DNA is TGTGCCAGCAGTTTATACCGGGACAGCCTTTATGGCTACACCTTC.

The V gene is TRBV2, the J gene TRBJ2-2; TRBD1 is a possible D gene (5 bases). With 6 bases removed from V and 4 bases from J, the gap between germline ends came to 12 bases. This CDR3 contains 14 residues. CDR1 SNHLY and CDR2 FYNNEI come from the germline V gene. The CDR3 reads CASSRLQGTGELFF. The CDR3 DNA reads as TGTGCCAGCAGCCGACTTCAGGGCACCGGGGAGCTGTTTTTT.

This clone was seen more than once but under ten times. Written as DNA, the CDR3 is TGTGCCGGAGGGACAGTTAATAATTCACCCCTCCACTTT. Its translation: CAGGTVNNSPLHF. The chain couples TRBV30 to TRBJ1-6; TRBD1 matches at 7 bases. V shed 8 bases and J 5 bases; nucleotides not matched to a gene: 6. CDR3 size: 13 residues. Per germline, CDR1 GTSNPN and CDR2 SVGIG (reference sequence).

The CDR3 protein is CASSLAPGGFDGYTF. CDR3 DNA: TGTGCCAGCAGCTTAGCCCCAGGGGGTTTCGATGGCTACACCTTC. V gene TRBV7-2 combines with J gene TRBJ1-2, with 7 bases matching TRBD1. Germline CDR1 SGHTA, CDR2 FQGNSA. The V gene end was trimmed by 0 bases and the J gene end by 6 bases; junction bases not matched to a gene: 7. This CDR3 spans 15 amino acids.

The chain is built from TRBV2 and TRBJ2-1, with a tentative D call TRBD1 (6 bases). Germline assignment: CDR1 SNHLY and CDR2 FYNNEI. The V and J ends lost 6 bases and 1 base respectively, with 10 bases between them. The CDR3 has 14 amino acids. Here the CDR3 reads CASSRGRSYNEQFF. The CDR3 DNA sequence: TGTGCCAGCAGCAGGGGTCGATCCTACAATGAGCAGTTCTTC.

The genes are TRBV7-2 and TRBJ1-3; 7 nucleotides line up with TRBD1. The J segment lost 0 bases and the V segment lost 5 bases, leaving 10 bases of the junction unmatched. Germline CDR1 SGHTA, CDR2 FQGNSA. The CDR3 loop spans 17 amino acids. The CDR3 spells CASSVSTGAVSGNTIYF. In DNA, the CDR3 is TGTGCCAGCAGCGTCAGTACAGGGGCCGTCTCTGGAAACACCATATATTTT.

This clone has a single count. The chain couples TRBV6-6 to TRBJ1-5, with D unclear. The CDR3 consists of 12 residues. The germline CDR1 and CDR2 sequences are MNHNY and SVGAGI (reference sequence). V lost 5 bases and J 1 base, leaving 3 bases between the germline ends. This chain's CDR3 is CASSVSNQPQHF. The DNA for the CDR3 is TGTGCCAGCAGTGTAAGCAATCAGCCCCAGCATTTT.

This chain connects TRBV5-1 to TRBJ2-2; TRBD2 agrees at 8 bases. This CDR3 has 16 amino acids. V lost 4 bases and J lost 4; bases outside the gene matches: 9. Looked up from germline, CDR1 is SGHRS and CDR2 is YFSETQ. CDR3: CASSPLRGGSTGELFF. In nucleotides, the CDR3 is TGCGCCAGCAGCCCCCTCCGGGGGGGAAGCACCGGGGAGCTGTTTTTT.

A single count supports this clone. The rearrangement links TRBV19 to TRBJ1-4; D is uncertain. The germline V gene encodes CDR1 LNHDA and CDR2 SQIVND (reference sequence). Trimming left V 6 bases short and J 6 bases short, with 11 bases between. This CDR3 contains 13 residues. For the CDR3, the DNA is TGTGCCAGTAGGCGGGAGGATCATGAAAAACTGTTTTTT. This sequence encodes CASRREDHEKLFF.